This TCR beta chain was profiled in a study of PD-1 blockade in classical Hodgkin lymphoma. Study-wide findings and caveats: The causes of the repertoire differences, possibly disease activity or prior therapy, remain undefined. Baseline TCR diversity was reportedly lower in newly diagnosed patients than healthy donors.

Specified time point: newly diagnosed, previously untreated cHL patient sample. The authors compared against newly diagnosed, untreated classical Hodgkin lymphoma PBMCs. This CDR3 region has 18 residues. The V gene's germline CDR1 is SGHAT and CDR2 FQDESV (reference sequence). The germline V and J ends were trimmed by 5 bases and 4 bases, with 23 bases remaining between them. Points on this clone: Its target is not known.

The method was immunoSEQ multiplex PCR; TCRdb's version includes in-frame clones alone and lacks a portion of them. The repertoire has tens of thousands of clones, roughly 92% of them found once; the top ten carry approximately 2.2%. This rearrangement joins TRBV11-1 to TRBJ2-2, with no clear D. The sample taken for sequencing was peripheral blood mononuclear cells (PBMCs). The receptor was derived from a human donor with classical Hodgkin lymphoma. This chain's CDR3 is CASSPKYAEIRFTGELFF. The CDR3 DNA sequence: TGTGCCAGCAGCCCGAAATACGCCGAAATACGTTTCACCGGGGAGCTGTTTTTT. The entire variable domain, with the rest obtained from reference TRBV11-1 and TRBJ2-2, is as follows: EAEVAQSPRYKITEKSQAVAFWCDPISGHATLYWYRQILGQGPELLVQFQDESVVDDSQLPKDRFSAERLKGVDSTLKIQPAELGDSAMYLCASSPKYAEIRFTGELFFGEGSRLTVL.